This T cell receptor beta chain is from a study of beta chain features in type 1 diabetes. The investigators reverse transcribed all of the isolated RNA, so they sequenced expressed TCRB transcripts. Assay used: immunoSEQ multiplex PCR; TCRdb lists only in-frame clones, some missing. Here the sample spans a few hundred thousand clones, around 26% being singletons. CDR3 length: 15 amino acids. From germline, CDR1 is SNHLY and CDR2 FYNNEI. Trimming left V 5 bases short and J 3 bases short, with 14 bases between. The chain employs TRBV2 and TRBJ1-3, with D unclear. Sequenced material: central memory CD4+ T cells from blood. This clonotype originated in a man in his thirties or forties in good health. CDR3 bases: TGTGCCAGCAGTAGCCAATCCAGATTTGGAAACACCATATATTTT. Translating it yields CASSSQSRFGNTIYF.